Detailed here is one T cell receptor (beta chain). Its target is not known. The data originate from a study of cytomegalovirus exposure and HLA in healthy donors. The PCR contained 60 Vbeta and 13 Jbeta primers. Original handling: An analysis performed later counted about 80 million unique TCR beta chains (approximately 10 million of them shared). Sequenced by immunoSEQ multiplex PCR; TCRdb stores in-frame clones only, minus some. V, J and clone size were drawn from that table, and D and trimming were deduced from the DNA. Among 82,000 or so clones listed, about 74% were seen once. Regarding the study as a whole: The presence/absence work took it that sequencing depth was about the same across donors. According to reports, the classifier identified cytomegalovirus status with high specificity and sensitivity. By a later analysis, the bulk of CMV-associated TCR beta chains appeared HLA-restricted.

With V trimmed by 0 bases and J by 3 bases, 4 bases remained unmatched. The CDR3 is 15 amino acids. Germline V gene data show CDR1 as SGDLS and CDR2 as YYNGEE. This TCR derives from a woman aged 45-59 years in good health and CMV-seropositive. The specimen sequenced was PBMCs. V is TRBV9 and J is TRBJ2-3, with 7 positions matching TRBD2. The CDR3 DNA reads as TGTGCCAGCAGCGTAGTGGCTAGCGGAACAGATACGCAGTATTTT. Translated, it gives CASSVVASGTDTQYF.